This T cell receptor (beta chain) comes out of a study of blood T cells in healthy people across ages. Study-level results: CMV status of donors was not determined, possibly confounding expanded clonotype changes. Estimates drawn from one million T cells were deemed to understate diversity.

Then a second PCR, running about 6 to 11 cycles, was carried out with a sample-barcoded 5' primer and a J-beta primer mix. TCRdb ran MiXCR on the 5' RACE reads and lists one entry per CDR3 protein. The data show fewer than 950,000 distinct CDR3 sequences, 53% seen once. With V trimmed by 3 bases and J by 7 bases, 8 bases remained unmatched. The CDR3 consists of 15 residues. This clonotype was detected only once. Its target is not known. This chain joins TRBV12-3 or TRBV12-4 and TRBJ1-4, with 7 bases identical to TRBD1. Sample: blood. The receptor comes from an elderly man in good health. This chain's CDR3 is CASSFLGSGGEKLFF. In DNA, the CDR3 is TGTGCCAGCAGTTTCTTAGGTTCAGGGGGTGAAAAACTGTTTTTT.